This is a list of T cell receptor beta chains from one sample in a study of blood T cell repertoires in COVID-19. TCRdb keeps only in-frame clones here, not all; method: immunoSEQ multiplex PCR. The data contain around 300,000 clones, 70% to 90% of them singletons. Sequenced: peripheral blood. The source of these receptors is a woman aged 25 to 39 who had recovered from COVID-19. Each CDR3 is given with its conserved first and last residue. Each record gives: D gene, J gene, V gene, clone size, CDR3 protein, CDR3 DNA. A D gene is named only where the DNA matches it firmly. Clone size appears in some rows only: once, few, many, or a class for an expanded clone.

D: .
J: TRBJ2-3
V: TRBV10-3
size: .
CDR3: CAISSEESRGVPTDTQYF
DNA: TGTGCCATCAGTAGTGAGGAGTCCAGGGGGGTCCCCACAGATACGCAGTATTTT

D: .
J: TRBJ2-5
V: TRBV28
size: .
CDR3: CASSLFGLQETQYF
DNA: TGTGCCAGCAGTTTATTCGGTCTCCAAGAGACCCAGTACTTC

D: TRBD1
J: TRBJ1-4
V: TRBV19
size: .
CDR3: CASSQGANEKLFF
DNA: TGTGCCAGTTCACAGGGGGCAAATGAAAAACTGTTTTTT

D: TRBD1
J: TRBJ1-2
V: TRBV5-4
size: .
CDR3: CASSGGQGRYGYTF
DNA: TGTGCCAGCAGCGGAGGACAGGGGAGGTATGGCTACACCTTC

D: TRBD1
J: TRBJ1-2
V: TRBV7-6
size: .
CDR3: CASSPTQGDYGYTF
DNA: TGTGCCAGCAGCCCAACTCAGGGGGACTATGGCTACACCTTC

D: .
J: TRBJ1-2
V: TRBV27
size: .
CDR3: CASSWNRINGYTF
DNA: TGTGCCAGCAGTTGGAACAGGATAAATGGCTACACCTTC

D: TRBD1
J: TRBJ1-2
V: TRBV28
size: .
CDR3: CASSLSQGARGYTF
DNA: TGTGCCAGCAGTTTGAGCCAGGGGGCGCGTGGCTACACCTTC

D: .
J: TRBJ2-3
V: TRBV19
size: .
CDR3: CASSQRRLVADTQYF
DNA: TGTGCCAGTAGCCAAAGGAGGCTAGTGGCAGATACGCAGTATTTT

D: TRBD1
J: TRBJ2-7
V: TRBV5-1
size: .
CDR3: CASSPGGGQGHYEQYF
DNA: TGCGCCAGCAGCCCTGGGGGCGGACAGGGACACTACGAGCAGTACTTC

D: .
J: TRBJ1-1
V: TRBV21-1
size: .
CDR3: CASSSLKAPGHLNTEAFF
DNA: TGTGCCAGCAGCTCTCTCAAGGCCCCGGGACACCTGAACACTGAAGCTTTCTTT

D: .
J: TRBJ2-2
V: TRBV9
size: .
CDR3: CASSTLSGPNTGELFF
DNA: TGTGCCAGCAGCACCCTTAGCGGTCCGAACACCGGGGAGCTGTTTTTT

D: .
J: TRBJ2-3
V: TRBV29-1
size: .
CDR3: CSVEGGREAGDKYF
DNA: TGCAGCGTTGAAGGAGGTAGGGAAGCGGGCGATAAGTATTTT

D: TRBD1
J: TRBJ1-1
V: TRBV30
size: .
CDR3: CAWSDTSRGQGNTEAFF
DNA: TGTGCCTGGAGCGATACCTCCAGGGGGCAAGGGAACACTGAAGCTTTCTTT

D: .
J: TRBJ2-1
V: TRBV24-1
size: .
CDR3: CATSPPHGSYNEQFF
DNA: TGTGCCACCAGTCCACCCCACGGGTCCTACAATGAGCAGTTCTTC

D: .
J: TRBJ1-1
V: TRBV2
size: .
CDR3: CASSEQGSNTEAFF
DNA: TGTGCCAGCAGTGAACAGGGATCGAACACTGAAGCTTTCTTT

D: .
J: TRBJ2-1
V: TRBV11-2
size: once
CDR3: CASSLGLYNEQFF
DNA: TGTGCCAGCAGCTTAGGACTTTACAATGAGCAGTTCTTC

D: TRBD1
J: TRBJ1-1
V: TRBV5-1
size: .
CDR3: CASSKTGGNTEAFF
DNA: TGCGCCAGCAGCAAGACAGGGGGTAACACTGAAGCTTTCTTT

D: .
J: TRBJ2-2
V: TRBV4-1
size: once
CDR3: CASSQNIAGELFF
DNA: TGCGCCAGCAGCCAAAACATCGCCGGGGAGCTGTTTTTT

D: .
J: TRBJ2-5
V: TRBV10-1
size: once
CDR3: CASSESKGRGPQETQYF
DNA: TGCGCCAGCAGTGAGTCGAAGGGGCGGGGGCCCCAAGAGACCCAGTACTTC

D: TRBD2
J: TRBJ2-7
V: TRBV5-4
size: .
CDR3: CASSLPGLAGVGEQYF
DNA: TGTGCCAGCAGCTTACCGGGACTAGCGGGAGTTGGCGAGCAGTACTTC

D: TRBD1
J: TRBJ1-2
V: TRBV7-2
size: .
CDR3: CASSTRQGAGGGYTF
DNA: TGTGCCAGCAGCACAAGACAGGGGGCAGGTGGGGGCTACACCTTC

D: TRBD1
J: TRBJ2-7
V: TRBV2
size: .
CDR3: CASREQGADEQYF
DNA: TGTGCCAGCAGGGAACAGGGGGCGGACGAGCAGTACTTC

D: TRBD2
J: TRBJ2-2
V: TRBV7-3
size: .
CDR3: CASSSQVESGGKSGELFF
DNA: TGTGCCAGCAGCTCCCAGGTTGAGAGCGGGGGAAAATCCGGGGAGCTGTTTTTT

D: TRBD1
J: TRBJ1-1
V: TRBV19
size: .
CDR3: CASSITTGTFTEAFF
DNA: TGTGCCAGTAGTATCACGACAGGGACTTTCACTGAAGCTTTCTTT

D: TRBD1
J: TRBJ2-7
V: TRBV6-5
size: once
CDR3: CASSTGTGTYEQYF
DNA: TGTGCCAGCAGTACCGGGACAGGGACCTACGAGCAGTACTTC